Listed here are 32 T cell receptor beta chains from one sample, sequenced in a study of T cell responses to AZD1222 COVID-19 vaccine. Sequencing used immunoSEQ multiplex PCR; TCRdb keeps in-frame clones, though not all of them. This sample carries about 97,000 clones, approximately 86% of them seen once, and the ten largest clones take about 1.5%. The material was peripheral blood, obtained on day 0 of AZD1222 vaccination. The origin of the receptors is an adult in good health.

This chain links TRBV5-1 with TRBJ2-6, with 10 nucleotides matching TRBD1. V dropped 3 bases and J dropped 4; count of bases not matched to a gene: 7. There are 17 residues in the CDR3. Germline lookup yields CDR1 SGHRS and CDR2 YFSETQ. As DNA, the CDR3 is TGCGCCAGCAGCTCCGGGACAGGGGTCTCCGGGGCCAACGTCCTGACTTTC. This gives the protein CASSSGTGVSGANVLTF.

The chain couples TRBV27 to TRBJ2-1; D is undetermined. Germline CDR1 reads MNHEY; CDR2 reads SMNVEV (reference sequence). V was cut by 0 bases and J by 9 bases, with 21 bases left in between. The CDR3 is 17 amino acids. The CDR3 region has the DNA TGTGCCAGCAGTTTATCGTCGGCGAGTATCGCAAGTAGTGAGCAGTTCTTC. Protein sequence: CASSLSSASIASSEQFF.

CDR3 loop: CASNQPGSRGHPDYEQYF. The DNA for the CDR3 is TGTGCCAGCAACCAGCCCGGGAGTAGAGGTCACCCCGACTACGAGCAGTACTTC. The chain joins TRBV21-1 to TRBJ2-7; TRBD2, as called in the table, went unchecked against the DNA. TRBV21-1 constitutes a pseudogene. The CDR3 loop spans 18 amino acids.

This clone was observed a single time. V gene TRBV10-3 combines with J gene TRBJ2-1; 9 positions agree with TRBD2. The V gene end was trimmed by 7 bases and the J gene end by 7 bases; junction bases not matched to a gene: 2. Germline CDR1 is ENHRY and CDR2 is SYGVKD. The CDR3 sequence is 12 residues long. This chain's CDR3 is CAITSGTNEQFF. The CDR3 region has the DNA TGTGCCATCACTAGCGGGACTAATGAGCAGTTCTTC.

Here the CDR3 reads CASSLLGTSGLNEQFF. The CDR3 coding sequence is TGTGCCAGCAGCTTATTGGGGACTAGCGGACTCAATGAGCAGTTCTTC. This sequence joins TRBV7-3 and TRBJ2-1; 11 nucleotides align to TRBD2. V trimming: 2 bases; J trimming: 6 bases; junction bases outside the gene matches: 6. CDR3 size: 16 residues. Looked up from germline, CDR1 is SGHTA and CDR2 is FQGTGA. Looking up the rest from reference TRBV7-3 and TRBJ2-1 gives the full variable domain: GAGVSQTPSNKVTEKGKYVELRCDPISGHTALYWYRQSLGQGPEFLIYFQGTGAADDSGLPNDRFFAVRPEGSVSTLKIQRTERGDSAVYLCASSLLGTSGLNEQFFGPGTRLTVL.

The chain employs TRBV9 and TRBJ1-1, with TRBD1 matching over 7 bases. The germline CDR1 and CDR2 sequences are SGDLS and YYNGEE. The CDR3 consists of 14 residues. V shed 0 bases, J shed 6 bases, and the junction held 5 bases outside the gene matches. The CDR3 DNA follows: TGTGCCAGCAGCGTAGTGACAGGGAGCTCTGAAGCTTTCTTT. As protein: CASSVVTGSSEAFF. The variable domain in full, with the rest retrieved from reference TRBV9 and TRBJ1-1, is DSGVTQTPKHLITATGQRVTLRCSPRSGDLSVYWYQQSLDQGLQFLIQYYNGEERAKGNILERFSAQQFPDLHSELNLSSLELGDSALYFCASSVVTGSSEAFFGQGTRLTVV.

Of note for this clone: Distinct nucleotide sequences in the sample also encode this CDR3. The J gene is TRBJ1-2, the V gene TRBV28, with D maybe TRBD1 (5 bases). The CDR3 covers 13 residues. Trimming left V 2 bases short and J 4 bases short, with 8 bases between. Germline V gene data show CDR1 as MDHEN and CDR2 as SYDVKM. This CDR3 reads CASSLSQGYGYTF. The DNA of the CDR3 is TGTGCCAGCAGTTTAAGCCAGGGCTATGGCTACACCTTC.

The genes are TRBV5-8 and TRBJ2-2, with TRBD1 matching 8 bases. V gave up 1 base and J gave up 2 bases; unmatched junction bases: 4. Germline assignment: CDR1 SGHTS and CDR2 YDEGEE. This CDR3 spans 16 amino acids. CDR3 bases: TGTGCCAGCAGCTTGACCGGACAGGGCAACACCGGGGAGCTGTTTTTT. Its protein is CASSLTGQGNTGELFF.

The chain carries TRBV27 and TRBJ1-1; no reliable D call. Trimming removed 5 bases from V and 1 base from J, with 8 bases in between. The CDR3 covers 13 residues. Looked up from germline, CDR1 is MNHEY and CDR2 is SMNVEV (reference sequence). Written as DNA, the CDR3 is TGTGCCAGCAGTCTTTTCCGGAACACTGAAGCTTTCTTT. This translates into CASSLFRNTEAFF.

This clone was seen a handful of times. The chain has TRBV7-2 and TRBJ2-3, with 9 bases identical to TRBD2. The CDR3 is 14 amino acids. V gave up 5 bases and J gave up 5 bases; unmatched junction bases: 5. Germline-derived CDR1 and CDR2 are SGHTA and FQGNSA. The CDR3 DNA sequence: TGTGCCAGCAGCCCGGGACTAGCTATAGATACGCAGTATTTT. Its protein product is CASSPGLAIDTQYF.

The chain carries TRBV7-8 and TRBJ2-1, with D unclear. The CDR3 is 13 residues long. The germline gives CDR1 SGHVS, CDR2 FQNEAQ. V was clipped by 8 bases and J by 7 bases, with 15 bases between them. The CDR3 protein is CASSRPLRNEQFF. CDR3 coding DNA: TGTGCCAGCTCCAGACCCCTTAGAAATGAGCAGTTCTTC.

The J gene is TRBJ1-2, the V gene TRBV6-5; D uncertain. Per the germline V gene, CDR1 is MNHEY and CDR2 is SVGAGI. Trimming pared 4 bases from V and 4 bases from J, leaving 10 bases between. CDR3 length: 13 amino acids. Here the CDR3 reads CASSFSGLYGYTF. CDR3 sequence (DNA): TGTGCCAGCAGTTTTTCCGGGCTCTATGGCTACACCTTC.

This chain joins TRBV7-9 and TRBJ1-6, with D unresolved. The CDR3 sequence is 14 residues long. Trimming pared 3 bases from V and 7 bases from J, leaving 10 bases between. CDR1 and CDR2 (germline): SEHNR, FQNEAQ (reference sequence). The CDR3 nucleotides are TGTGCCAGCAGCTTGGGGTACGGGAATTCACCCCTCCACTTT. Translating it yields CASSLGYGNSPLHF.

This chain links TRBV10-3 with TRBJ2-7; 11 nucleotides line up with TRBD2. CDR3 size: 17 residues. After removal of 3 bases from V and 4 bases from J, the junction contained 11 bases not matched to a gene. Germline V gene data show CDR1 as ENHRY and CDR2 as SYGVKD. Here the CDR3 reads CAISDGVLAGVGYEQYF. CDR3 nucleotide sequence: TGTGCCATCAGTGACGGGGTACTAGCGGGAGTAGGTTACGAGCAGTACTTC.

The V gene is TRBV19, the J gene TRBJ2-2; D possibly uses TRBD1 or TRBD2 (5 bases each). The CDR3 length is 16 residues. Looked up from germline, CDR1 is LNHDA and CDR2 is SQIVND (reference sequence). V was cut by 3 bases and J by 4 bases, with 15 bases left in between. The CDR3 loop reads CASSIGASGSTGELFF. CDR3 coding DNA: TGTGCCAGTAGTATCGGGGCCTCAGGATCCACCGGGGAGCTGTTTTTT.

CDR3 sequence reads: CASSLSRGITNYGYTF. CDR3 DNA sequence: TGTGCCAGCAGCTTGAGTAGGGGTATAACTAACTATGGCTACACCTTC. The rearrangement uses TRBV5-4 and TRBJ1-2, with a possible D match to TRBD1 (5 bases). The CDR3 covers 16 residues. Germline V lookup: CDR1 SGHNT, CDR2 YYREEE (reference sequence). Between the trimmed V and J ends, which lost 1 base and 0 bases, there was a span of 13 bases. Based on the CDR3 plus reference TRBV5-4 and TRBJ1-2, the full variable domain is ETGVTQSPTHLIKTRGQQVTLRCSSQSGHNTVSWYQQALGQGPQFIFQYYREEENGRGNFPPRFSGLQFPNYSSELNVNALELDDSALYLCASSLSRGITNYGYTFGSGTRLTVV.

V is TRBV29-1 and J is TRBJ1-3; D is uncertain. The germline V and J ends were trimmed by 4 bases and 2 bases, with 15 bases remaining between them. Germline values: CDR1 SQVTM, CDR2 ANQGSEA. The CDR3 has 15 residues. CDR3 in amino acids: CSVVDLGRPGNTIYF. DNA for the CDR3: TGCAGCGTTGTGGATCTTGGCAGGCCTGGAAACACCATATATTTT.

The CDR3 sequence is CASRVGVDSNQPQHF. CDR3 nucleotides: TGTGCCAGTCGGGTCGGGGTGGACAGCAATCAGCCCCAGCATTTT. This rearrangement joins TRBV18 to TRBJ1-5; no clear D. The CDR3 runs to 15 residues. From germline, CDR1 is KGHSH and CDR2 LQKENI. Trimming cost V 9 bases and J 1 base, with 16 bases left between them.

V is TRBV28 and J is TRBJ1-6; no firm D call. The CDR3 length is 12 residues. V gave up 7 bases and J gave up 8 bases, with 9 bases separating them. In germline, CDR1 is MDHEN, CDR2 SYDVKM. The CDR3 nucleotides are TGTGCCAGCACCCTCGGGGATTCACCCCTCCACTTT. Translated: CASTLGDSPLHF.

This clone was seen more than once but under ten times. The rearrangement uses TRBV6-5 and TRBJ1-2; no clear D gene. Per germline, CDR1 MNHEY and CDR2 SVGAGI. The length of the CDR3 is 12 residues. Trimming stripped 6 bases from V and 2 bases from J, with 7 bases between. CDR3 region: CASRPPNYGYTF. In DNA form, the CDR3 reads TGTGCCAGCAGACCCCCGAACTATGGCTACACCTTC.

This chain uses TRBV28 with TRBJ1-6; D is unresolved. Per germline, CDR1 MDHEN and CDR2 SYDVKM. CDR3 length equals 13 residues. V was shortened by 1 base and J by 7 bases, with 5 bases between the two germline ends. CDR3 residues: CASSLYRNSPLHF. The CDR3, as DNA: TGTGCCAGCAGTTTATACAGAAATTCACCCCTCCACTTT.

This chain uses TRBV5-6 with TRBJ1-2, with a possible D match to TRBD1 (6 bases). Trimming pared 4 bases from V and 8 bases from J, leaving 12 bases between. Germline assignment: CDR1 SGHDT and CDR2 YYEEEE. CDR3 length equals 12 residues. CDR3 coding DNA: TGTGCCAGCAGCAAACAGGGATTCGGCTACACCTTC. Translated: CASSKQGFGYTF.

The CDR3 sequence: CASRREITGELFF. The CDR3 DNA is TGTGCCAGCAGGCGAGAGATCACCGGGGAGCTGTTTTTT. This chain connects TRBV6-5 to TRBJ2-2, with D unresolved. The ends were cut back, 6 bases at V and 4 bases at J, with 9 bases in the middle. Germline CDR1 and CDR2: MNHEY and SVGAGI. The CDR3 loop spans 13 amino acids.

Comments on this clone: The junction differs from germline at one of its ends, possibly a read error. The chain joins TRBV10-3 to TRBJ2-7, with 8 bases matching TRBD1. The CDR3 is 14 amino acids. Germline V gene lookup returns CDR1 ENHRY and CDR2 SYGVKD. CDR3 loop: CAISERTGNGMTGF. Here the CDR3 DNA reads TGTGCCATCAGTGAAAGGACAGGGAATGGCATGACGGGCTTC.

The count of this clone is one. The CDR3 region is CASSQTGASGNTIYF. The DNA of the CDR3 is TGTGCCAGCAGCCAGACAGGCGCCTCTGGAAACACCATATATTTT. J is TRBJ1-3 and V is TRBV6-2 or TRBV6-3; possibly TRBD1 for D (6 bases). The CDR3 is 15 amino acids. Germline CDR1 and CDR2: MNHEY and SVGEGT. Trimming cost V 6 bases and J 0 bases, with 12 bases left between them.

This clone was seen only a few times. The chain combines TRBV20-1 with TRBJ2-4; no firm D call. The germline CDR1 and CDR2 sequences are DFQATT and SNEGSKA (reference sequence). The CDR3 has 11 amino acids. Trimming left V 3 bases short and J 8 bases short, with 8 bases between. CDR3 amino acids: CSARALDIQYF. CDR3 in DNA: TGCAGTGCTAGGGCCCTGGACATTCAGTACTTC.

This clone was observed a handful of times. The chain employs TRBV11-2 and TRBJ2-7; TRBD2 is a possible D gene (6 bases). Germline V gene data show CDR1 as SGHAT and CDR2 as FQNNGV. V was clipped by 4 bases and J by 0 bases, with 16 bases between them. CDR3 length equals 16 residues. CDR3 loop: CASSSPVDGGSYEQYF. CDR3 bases: TGTGCCAGCAGCTCCCCCGTAGACGGGGGCTCCTACGAGCAGTACTTC.

This chain links TRBV4-2 with TRBJ1-1, with a weak D call TRBD1 (6 bases). Germline CDR1 LGHNA, CDR2 YNFKEQ. V lost 4 bases to trimming and J lost 6 bases, with 15 bases between them. The CDR3 has 14 amino acids. The CDR3 sequence: CASSPITGSAEAFF. CDR3 in DNA: TGTGCCAGCAGCCCGATAACAGGGAGCGCTGAAGCTTTCTTT.

CDR3 residues: CASSQELRAGGTLGQYF. The CDR3 bases are TGTGCCAGCAGCCAAGAGTTGAGGGCGGGAGGGACCCTAGGGCAGTACTTC. The chain carries TRBV3-1 (or the pseudogene TRBV3-2) and TRBJ2-7; 9 nucleotides line up with TRBD2. V shed 0 bases, J shed 9 bases, and the junction held 15 bases outside the gene matches. This CDR3 is 17 amino acids long. The germline CDR1 and CDR2 sequences are LGHDT and YNNKEL (reference sequence).

The V and J genes are TRBV5-1 and TRBJ1-2, with D possibly matching TRBD1 (5 bases). CDR3 size: 16 residues. In germline, CDR1 is SGHRS, CDR2 YFSETQ. V was trimmed by 4 bases and J by 4 bases, leaving 20 bases between them. CDR3 residues: CASSPESGQAAYGYTF. As DNA, the CDR3 is TGCGCCAGCAGCCCCGAATCGGGGCAGGCTGCCTATGGCTACACCTTC.

The chain links TRBV2 to TRBJ1-5, with 8 bases fitting TRBD1. CDR3 size: 16 residues. V shed 5 bases and J 3 bases; nucleotides not matched to a gene: 9. CDR1 and CDR2 (germline): SNHLY, FYNNEI. CDR3 nucleotides: TGTGCCAGCAGTACGACAGGGGCGGGCGTCAATCAGCCCCAGCATTTT. Its protein product is CASSTTGAGVNQPQHF.

The chain combines TRBV18 with TRBJ2-7; no clear D gene. Looked up from germline, CDR1 is KGHSH and CDR2 is LQKENI. V lost 3 bases and J lost 3, with 6 bases in between. The CDR3 length is 12 residues. CDR3 nucleotides: TGTGCCAGCTCACCGGCAAGCTACGAGCAGTACTTC. Translation: CASSPASYEQYF.